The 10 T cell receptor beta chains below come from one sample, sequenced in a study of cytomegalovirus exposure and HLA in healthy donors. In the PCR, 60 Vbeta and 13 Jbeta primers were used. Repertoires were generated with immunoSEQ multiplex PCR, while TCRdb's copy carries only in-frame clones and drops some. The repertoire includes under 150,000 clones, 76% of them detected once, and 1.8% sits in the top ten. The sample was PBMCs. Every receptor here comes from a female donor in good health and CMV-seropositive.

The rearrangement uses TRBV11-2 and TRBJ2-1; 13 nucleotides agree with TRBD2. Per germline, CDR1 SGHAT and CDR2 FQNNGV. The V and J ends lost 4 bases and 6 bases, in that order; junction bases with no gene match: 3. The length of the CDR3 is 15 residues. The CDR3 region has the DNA TGTGCCAGCAGCTCCGGGACTAGCGGGGTCAATGAGCAGTTCTTC. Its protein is CASSSGTSGVNEQFF.

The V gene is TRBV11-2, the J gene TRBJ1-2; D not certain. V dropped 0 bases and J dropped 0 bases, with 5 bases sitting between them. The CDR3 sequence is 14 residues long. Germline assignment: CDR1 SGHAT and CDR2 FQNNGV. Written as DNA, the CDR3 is TGTGCCAGCAGCTTAGATCGAGCTAACTATGGCTACACCTTC. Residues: CASSLDRANYGYTF.

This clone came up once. The CDR3 coding sequence is TGTGCCAGCAGCTTTCAGGGGCGTAACACTGAAGCTTTCTTT. Translating gives CASSFQGRNTEAFF. The chain has TRBV7-2 and TRBJ1-1; D is possibly TRBD1 (6 bases). Germline values: CDR1 SGHTA, CDR2 FQGNSA. V lost 3 bases and J 2 bases, leaving 10 bases between the germline ends. CDR3 size: 14 residues.

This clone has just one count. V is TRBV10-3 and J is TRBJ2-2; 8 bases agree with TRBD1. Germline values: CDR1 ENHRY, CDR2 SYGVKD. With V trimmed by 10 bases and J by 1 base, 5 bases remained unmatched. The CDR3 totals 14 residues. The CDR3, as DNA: TGTGCCAACAGGGGGGACTTGAACACCGGGGAGCTGTTTTTT. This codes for CANRGDLNTGELFF.

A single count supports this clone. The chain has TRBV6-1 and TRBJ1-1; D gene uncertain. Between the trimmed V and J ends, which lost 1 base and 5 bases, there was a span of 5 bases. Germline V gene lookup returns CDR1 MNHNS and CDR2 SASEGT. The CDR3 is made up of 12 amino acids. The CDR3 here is CASSEVLTEAFF. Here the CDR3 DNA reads TGTGCCAGCAGTGAAGTTTTAACTGAAGCTTTCTTT.

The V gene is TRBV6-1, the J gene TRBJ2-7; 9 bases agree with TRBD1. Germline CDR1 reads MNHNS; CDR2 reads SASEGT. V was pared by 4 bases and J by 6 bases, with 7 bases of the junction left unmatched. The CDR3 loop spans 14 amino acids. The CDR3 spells CASSAGTGNSEQYF. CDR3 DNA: TGTGCCAGCAGTGCCGGGACAGGGAATTCCGAGCAGTACTTC.

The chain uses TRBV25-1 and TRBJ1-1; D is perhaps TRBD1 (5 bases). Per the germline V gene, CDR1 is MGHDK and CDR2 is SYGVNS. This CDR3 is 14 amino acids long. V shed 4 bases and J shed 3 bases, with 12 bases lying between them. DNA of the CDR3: TGTGCCAGCAGTGGGGGGACTCAGTACACTGAAGCTTTCTTT. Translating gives CASSGGTQYTEAFF.

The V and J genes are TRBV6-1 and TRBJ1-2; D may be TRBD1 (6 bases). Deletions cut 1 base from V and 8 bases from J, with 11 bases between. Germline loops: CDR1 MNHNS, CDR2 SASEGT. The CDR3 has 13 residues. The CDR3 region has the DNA TGTGCCAGCAGTGAAGTAGGGGGTGGCGGCTACACCTTC. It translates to CASSEVGGGGYTF.

CDR3 amino acids: CASSEAIAGTDTQYF. In DNA form, the CDR3 reads TGTGCCAGCAGTGAAGCGATAGCGGGAACAGATACGCAGTATTTT. J is TRBJ2-3 and V is TRBV6-1; TRBD2 matches at 8 bases. The CDR3 has 15 residues. The germline V gene encodes CDR1 MNHNS and CDR2 SASEGT. The junction had 2 bases not matched to a gene; V was cut back by 0 bases and J by 3 bases.

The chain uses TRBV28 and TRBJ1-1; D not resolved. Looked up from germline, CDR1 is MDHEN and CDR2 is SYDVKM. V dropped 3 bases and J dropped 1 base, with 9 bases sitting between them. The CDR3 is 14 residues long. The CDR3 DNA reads TGTGCCAGCAGTTTTGACTCTCAGAACACTGAAGCTTTCTTT. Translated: CASSFDSQNTEAFF.